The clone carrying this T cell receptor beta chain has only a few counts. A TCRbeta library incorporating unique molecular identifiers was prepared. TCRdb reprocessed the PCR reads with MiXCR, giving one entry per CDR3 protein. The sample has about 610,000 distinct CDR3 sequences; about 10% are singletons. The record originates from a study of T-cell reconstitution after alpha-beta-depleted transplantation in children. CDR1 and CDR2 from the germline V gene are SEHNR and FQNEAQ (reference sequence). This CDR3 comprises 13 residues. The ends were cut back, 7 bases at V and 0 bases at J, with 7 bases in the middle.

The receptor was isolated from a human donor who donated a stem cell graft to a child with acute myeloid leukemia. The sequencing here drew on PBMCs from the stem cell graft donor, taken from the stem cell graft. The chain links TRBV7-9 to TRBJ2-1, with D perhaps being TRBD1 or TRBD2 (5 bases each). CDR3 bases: TGTGCCAGCACAGGGAGCTCCTACAATGAGCAGTTCTTC. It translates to CASTGSSYNEQFF.